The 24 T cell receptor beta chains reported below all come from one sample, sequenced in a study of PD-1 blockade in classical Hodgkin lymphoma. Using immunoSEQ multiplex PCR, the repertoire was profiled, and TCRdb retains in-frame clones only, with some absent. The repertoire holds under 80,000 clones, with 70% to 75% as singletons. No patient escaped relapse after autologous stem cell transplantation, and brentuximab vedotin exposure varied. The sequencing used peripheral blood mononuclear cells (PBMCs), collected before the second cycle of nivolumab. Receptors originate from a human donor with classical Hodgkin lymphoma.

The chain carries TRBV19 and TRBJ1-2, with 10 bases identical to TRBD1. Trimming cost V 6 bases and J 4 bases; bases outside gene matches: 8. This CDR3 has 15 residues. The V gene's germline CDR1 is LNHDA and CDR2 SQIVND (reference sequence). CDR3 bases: TGTGCCAGTAGCACGTCGGACAGGGGGTCCTATGGCTACACCTTC. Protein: CASSTSDRGSYGYTF.

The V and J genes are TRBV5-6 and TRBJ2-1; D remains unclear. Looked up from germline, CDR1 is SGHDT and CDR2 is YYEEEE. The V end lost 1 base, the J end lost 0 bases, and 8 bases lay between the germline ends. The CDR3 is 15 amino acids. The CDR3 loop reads CASSLQMGSYNEQFF. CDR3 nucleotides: TGTGCCAGCAGCTTGCAGATGGGCTCCTACAATGAGCAGTTCTTC.

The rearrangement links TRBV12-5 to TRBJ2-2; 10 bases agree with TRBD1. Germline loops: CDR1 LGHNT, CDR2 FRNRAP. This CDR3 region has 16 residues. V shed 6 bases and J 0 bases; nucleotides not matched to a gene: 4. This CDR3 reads CASGGQGSANTGELFF. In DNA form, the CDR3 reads TGTGCTAGTGGGGGACAGGGGTCCGCGAACACCGGGGAGCTGTTTTTT.

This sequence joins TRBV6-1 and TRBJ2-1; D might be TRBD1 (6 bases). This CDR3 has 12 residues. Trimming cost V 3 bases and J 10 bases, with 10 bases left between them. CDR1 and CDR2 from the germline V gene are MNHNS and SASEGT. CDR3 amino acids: CASSDGGQEQFF. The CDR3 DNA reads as TGTGCCAGCAGTGATGGGGGCCAGGAGCAGTTCTTC.

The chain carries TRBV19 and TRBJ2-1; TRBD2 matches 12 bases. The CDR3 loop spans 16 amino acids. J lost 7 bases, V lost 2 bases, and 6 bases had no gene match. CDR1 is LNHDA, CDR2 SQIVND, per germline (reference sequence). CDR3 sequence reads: CASSIKVLAGGNEQFF. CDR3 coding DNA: TGTGCCAGTAGTATAAAGGTTCTAGCGGGAGGGAATGAGCAGTTCTTC.

CDR3 DNA sequence: TGTGCCTGGAGGCAGGGGGTATATAATTCACCCCTCCACTTT. This sequence encodes CAWRQGVYNSPLHF. V gene TRBV30 combines with J gene TRBJ1-6, with 7 bases matching TRBD1. The length of the CDR3 is 14 residues. Unmatched junction bases numbered 3, after V lost 3 bases and J lost 4 bases. Germline V gives CDR1 GTSNPN, CDR2 SVGIG (reference sequence).

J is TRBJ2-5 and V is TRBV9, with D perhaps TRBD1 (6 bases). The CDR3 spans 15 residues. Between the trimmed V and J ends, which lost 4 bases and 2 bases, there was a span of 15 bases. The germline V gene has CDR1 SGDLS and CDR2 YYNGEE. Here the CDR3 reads CASSFQMGAQETQYF. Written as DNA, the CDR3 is TGTGCCAGCAGCTTCCAGATGGGGGCTCAAGAGACCCAGTACTTC.

DNA of the CDR3: TGTGCCAGCATATTAAAACCCCGGGGGGGCGGGACCCAGTACTTC. This encodes CASILKPRGGGTQYF. The chain recombines TRBV6-5 with TRBJ2-5, with 8 positions matching TRBD2. V was clipped by 7 bases and J by 7 bases; unmatched bases: 14. This CDR3 region has 15 residues. Germline V gene sequence: CDR1 MNHEY, CDR2 SVGAGI.

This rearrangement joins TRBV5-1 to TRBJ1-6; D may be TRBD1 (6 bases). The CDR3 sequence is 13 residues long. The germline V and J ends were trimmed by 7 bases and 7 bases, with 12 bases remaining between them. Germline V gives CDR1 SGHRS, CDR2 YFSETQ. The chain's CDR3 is CASAEGENSPLHF. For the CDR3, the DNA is TGCGCCAGCGCCGAGGGGGAAAATTCACCCCTCCACTTT.

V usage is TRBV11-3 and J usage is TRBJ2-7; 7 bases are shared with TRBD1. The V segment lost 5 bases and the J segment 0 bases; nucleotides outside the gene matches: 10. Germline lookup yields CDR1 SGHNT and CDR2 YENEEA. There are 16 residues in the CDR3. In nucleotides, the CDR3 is TGTGCCAGCAGCCAGGGACAGATAACACCCTCCTACGAGCAGTACTTC. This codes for CASSQGQITPSYEQYF. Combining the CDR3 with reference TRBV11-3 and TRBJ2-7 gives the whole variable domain EAGVVQSPRYKIIEKKQPVAFWCNPISGHNTLYWYLQNLGQGPELLIRYENEEAVDDSQLPKDRFSAERLKGVDSTLKIQPAELGDSAVYLCASSQGQITPSYEQYFGPGTRLTVT.

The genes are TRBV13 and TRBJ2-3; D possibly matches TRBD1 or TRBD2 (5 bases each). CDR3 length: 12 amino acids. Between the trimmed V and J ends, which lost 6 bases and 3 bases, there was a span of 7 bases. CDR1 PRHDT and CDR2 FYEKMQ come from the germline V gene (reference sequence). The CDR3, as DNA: TGTGCCAGCAGTTGGGGGACAGATACGCAGTATTTT. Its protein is CASSWGTDTQYF. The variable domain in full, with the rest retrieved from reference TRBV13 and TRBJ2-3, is AAGVIQSPRHLIKEKRETATLKCYPIPRHDTVYWYQQGPGQDPQFLISFYEKMQSDKGSIPDRFSAQQFSDYHSELNMSSLELGDSALYFCASSWGTDTQYFGPGTRLTVL.

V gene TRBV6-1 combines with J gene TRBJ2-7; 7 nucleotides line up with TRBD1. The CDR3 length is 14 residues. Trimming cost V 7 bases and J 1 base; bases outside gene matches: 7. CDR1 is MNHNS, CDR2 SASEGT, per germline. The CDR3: CASNNAGGSYEQYF. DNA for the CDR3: TGTGCCAGCAATAACGCAGGGGGTTCCTACGAGCAGTACTTC.

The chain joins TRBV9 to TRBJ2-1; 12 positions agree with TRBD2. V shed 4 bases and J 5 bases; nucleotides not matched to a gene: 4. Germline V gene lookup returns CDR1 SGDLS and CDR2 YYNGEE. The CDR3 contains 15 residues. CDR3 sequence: CASSPRLAGDNEQFF. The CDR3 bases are TGTGCCAGCAGCCCTCGACTAGCGGGAGACAATGAGCAGTTCTTC.

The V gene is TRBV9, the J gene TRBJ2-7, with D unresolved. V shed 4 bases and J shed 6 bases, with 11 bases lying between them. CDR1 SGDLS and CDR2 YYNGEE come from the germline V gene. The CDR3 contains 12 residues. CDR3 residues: CASSLELGEQYF. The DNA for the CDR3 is TGTGCCAGCAGCCTGGAGCTCGGCGAGCAGTACTTC.

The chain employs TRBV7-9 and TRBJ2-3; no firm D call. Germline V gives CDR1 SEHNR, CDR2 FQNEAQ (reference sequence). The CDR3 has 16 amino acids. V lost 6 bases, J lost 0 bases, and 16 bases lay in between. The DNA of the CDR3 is TGTGCCAGCAGTTCAGATCAATGGATAAGCACAGATACGCAGTATTTT. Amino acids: CASSSDQWISTDTQYF.

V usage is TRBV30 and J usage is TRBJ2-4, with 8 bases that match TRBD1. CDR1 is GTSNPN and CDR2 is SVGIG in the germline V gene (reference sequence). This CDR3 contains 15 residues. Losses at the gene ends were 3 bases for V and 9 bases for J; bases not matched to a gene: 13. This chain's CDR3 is CAWRDRDRPLGIQYF. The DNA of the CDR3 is TGTGCCTGGAGGGACCGGGACAGGCCTTTGGGCATTCAGTACTTC.

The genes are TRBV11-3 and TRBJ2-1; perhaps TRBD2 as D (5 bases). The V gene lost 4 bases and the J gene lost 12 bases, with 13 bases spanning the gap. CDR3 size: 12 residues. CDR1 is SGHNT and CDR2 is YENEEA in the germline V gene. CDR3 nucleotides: TGTGCCAGCAGCTCCCGAGCCCGGGGGCAGTTCTTC. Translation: CASSSRARGQFF.

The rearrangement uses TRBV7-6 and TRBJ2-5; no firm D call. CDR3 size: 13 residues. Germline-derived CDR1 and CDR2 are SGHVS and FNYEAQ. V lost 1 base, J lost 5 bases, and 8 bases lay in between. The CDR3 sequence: CASSLVHGETQYF. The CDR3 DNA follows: TGTGCCAGCAGCTTAGTTCATGGGGAGACCCAGTACTTC.

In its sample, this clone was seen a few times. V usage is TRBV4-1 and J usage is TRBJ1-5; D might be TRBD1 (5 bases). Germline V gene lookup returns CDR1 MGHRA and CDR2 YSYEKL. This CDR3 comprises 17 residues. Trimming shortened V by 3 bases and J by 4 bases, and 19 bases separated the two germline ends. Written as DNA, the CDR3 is TGCGCCAGCAGCCAGGGGCCGATCCTGTTAGGGAATCAGCCCCAGCATTTT. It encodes CASSQGPILLGNQPQHF.

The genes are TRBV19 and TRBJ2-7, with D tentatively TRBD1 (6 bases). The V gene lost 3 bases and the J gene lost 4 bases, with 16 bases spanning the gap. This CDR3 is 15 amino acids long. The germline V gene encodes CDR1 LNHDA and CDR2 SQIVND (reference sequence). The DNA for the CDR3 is TGTGCCAGTAGTATTCAGGCCAGGGGATTGTACGAGCAGTACTTC. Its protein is CASSIQARGLYEQYF.

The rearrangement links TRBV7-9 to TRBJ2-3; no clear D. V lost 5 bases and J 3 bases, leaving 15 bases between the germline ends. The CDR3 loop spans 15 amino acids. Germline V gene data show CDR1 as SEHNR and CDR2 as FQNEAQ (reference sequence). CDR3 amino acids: CASSTSEPETDTQYF. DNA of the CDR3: TGTGCCAGCAGCACCAGCGAGCCGGAGACAGATACGCAGTATTTT.

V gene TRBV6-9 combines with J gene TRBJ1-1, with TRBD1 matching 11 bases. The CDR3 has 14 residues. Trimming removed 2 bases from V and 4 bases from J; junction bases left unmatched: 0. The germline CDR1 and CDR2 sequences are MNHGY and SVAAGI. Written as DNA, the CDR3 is TGTGCCAGCAGTTATGGGACAGGGGGCACTGAAGCTTTCTTT. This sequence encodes CASSYGTGGTEAFF.

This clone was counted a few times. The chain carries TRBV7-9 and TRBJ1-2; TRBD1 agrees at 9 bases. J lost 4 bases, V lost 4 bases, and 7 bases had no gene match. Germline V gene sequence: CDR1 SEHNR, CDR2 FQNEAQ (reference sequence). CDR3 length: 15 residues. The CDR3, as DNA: TGTGCCAGCAGCTCTACAGGGACAGGGATCTATGGCTACACCTTC. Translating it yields CASSSTGTGIYGYTF.

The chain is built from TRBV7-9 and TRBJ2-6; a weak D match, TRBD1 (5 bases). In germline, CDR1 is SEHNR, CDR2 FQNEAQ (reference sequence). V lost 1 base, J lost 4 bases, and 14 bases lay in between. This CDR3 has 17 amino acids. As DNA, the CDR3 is TGTGCCAGCAGCTTAGTTGGGGCTGGGGCCGGGGCCAACGTCCTGACTTTC. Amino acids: CASSLVGAGAGANVLTF. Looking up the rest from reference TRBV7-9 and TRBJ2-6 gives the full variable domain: DTGVSQNPRHKITKRGQNVTFRCDPISEHNRLYWYRQTLGQGPEFLTYFQNEAQLEKSRLLSDRFSAERPKGSFSTLEIQRTEQGDSAMYLCASSLVGAGAGANVLTFGAGSRLTVL.